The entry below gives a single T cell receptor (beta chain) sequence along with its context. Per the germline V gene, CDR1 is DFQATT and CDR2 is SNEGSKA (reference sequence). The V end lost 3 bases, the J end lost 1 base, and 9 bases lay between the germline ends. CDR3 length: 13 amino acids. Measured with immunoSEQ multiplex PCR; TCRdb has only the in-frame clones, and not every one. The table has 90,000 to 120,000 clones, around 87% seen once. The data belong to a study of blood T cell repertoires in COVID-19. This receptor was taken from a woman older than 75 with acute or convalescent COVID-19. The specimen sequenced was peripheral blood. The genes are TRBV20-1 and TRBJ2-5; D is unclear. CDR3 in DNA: TGCAGTGCTAGTTGGCAGGCCCAAGAGACCCAGTACTTC. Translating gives CSASWQAQETQYF.